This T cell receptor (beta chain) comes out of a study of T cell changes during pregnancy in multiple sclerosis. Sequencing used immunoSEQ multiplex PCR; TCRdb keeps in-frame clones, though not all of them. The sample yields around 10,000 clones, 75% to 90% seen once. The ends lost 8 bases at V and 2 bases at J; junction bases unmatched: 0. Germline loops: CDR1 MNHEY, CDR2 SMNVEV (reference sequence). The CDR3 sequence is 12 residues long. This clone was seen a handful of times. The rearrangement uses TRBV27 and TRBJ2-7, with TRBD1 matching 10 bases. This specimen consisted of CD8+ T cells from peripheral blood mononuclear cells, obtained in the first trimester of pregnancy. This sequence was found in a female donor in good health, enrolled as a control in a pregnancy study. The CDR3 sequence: CASGTGAYEQYF. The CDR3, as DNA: TGTGCCAGCGGGACAGGGGCCTACGAGCAGTACTTC.